Below, 31 T cell receptor beta chains from the same sample are listed, as sequenced in a study of blood T cell repertoires in COVID-19. The assay was immunoSEQ multiplex PCR, and TCRdb's table has in-frame clones only and misses some. The sample shows 150,000 or so clones, around 74% of them seen only once. Material: peripheral blood. These receptors all stem from a woman aged 80 or over with acute or convalescent COVID-19.

The rearrangement joins TRBV2 to TRBJ1-4, with D perhaps matching TRBD1 (5 bases). The germline gives CDR1 SNHLY, CDR2 FYNNEI. The CDR3 consists of 14 residues. V was shortened by 4 bases and J by 3 bases, with 9 bases between the two germline ends. The chain's CDR3 is CASSVQVSNEKLFF. The CDR3 nucleotides read TGTGCCAGCAGTGTACAGGTCTCTAATGAAAAACTGTTTTTT.

The V and J genes are TRBV5-1 and TRBJ2-5, with 9 bases that match TRBD2. The CDR3 totals 16 residues. J lost 4 bases, V lost 7 bases, and 14 bases had no gene match. Germline V gene lookup returns CDR1 SGHRS and CDR2 YFSETQ. The CDR3 loop is CASSGIGAGGGETQYF. In DNA form, the CDR3 reads TGCGCCAGCTCGGGCATAGGAGCGGGAGGCGGAGAGACCCAGTACTTC.

In this sample, this clone turned up once. The chain employs TRBV5-1 and TRBJ2-3; 7 positions match TRBD2. Trimming took 4 bases from V and 2 from J; bases not matched to a gene: 13. CDR1 and CDR2 (germline): SGHRS, YFSETQ. CDR3 length equals 17 residues. The chain's CDR3 is CASSPSNLGLYTDTQYF. The DNA for the CDR3 is TGCGCCAGCAGCCCCAGTAACCTGGGACTATACACAGATACGCAGTATTTT.

This clone was seen only a few times. This sequence joins TRBV18 and TRBJ2-7, with 10 bases matching TRBD2. The CDR3 totals 16 residues. Germline CDR1 reads KGHSH; CDR2 reads LQKENI. V dropped 1 base and J dropped 3; count of bases not matched to a gene: 6. CDR3 in amino acids: CASSPLPSGRVYEQYF. The CDR3 bases are TGTGCCAGCTCACCACTCCCTAGCGGGAGAGTCTACGAGCAGTACTTC.

V gene TRBV12-3 or TRBV12-4 combines with J gene TRBJ2-7; 7 positions match TRBD1. V shed 9 bases, J shed 6 bases, and the junction held 11 bases outside the gene matches. The CDR3 covers 13 residues. CDR3 in amino acids: CASTRDTGAEQYF. CDR3 coding DNA: TGTGCCAGTACTCGAGACACAGGGGCCGAGCAGTACTTC.

The V gene is TRBV6-2 or TRBV6-3, the J gene TRBJ2-7; 11 nucleotides agree with TRBD2. The CDR3 consists of 17 residues. V trimming: 6 bases; J trimming: 3 bases; junction bases outside the gene matches: 13. Germline CDR1 MNHEY, CDR2 SVGEGT. The chain's CDR3 is CASSPGLTSGVDYEQYF. The CDR3, as DNA: TGTGCCAGCAGCCCCGGGTTGACTAGCGGGGTTGACTACGAGCAGTACTTC.

This rearrangement joins TRBV5-1 to TRBJ2-5, with 13 bases identical to TRBD2. CDR3 length: 15 residues. The germline V gene encodes CDR1 SGHRS and CDR2 YFSETQ. J lost 1 base, V lost 6 bases, and 3 bases had no gene match. The chain's CDR3 is CASTTSGRGQETQYF. CDR3 nucleotide sequence: TGCGCCAGCACTACTAGCGGGAGGGGCCAAGAGACCCAGTACTTC.

The rearrangement links TRBV28 to TRBJ1-4; D unresolved. Trimming pared 5 bases from V and 0 bases from J, leaving 7 bases between. CDR3 length: 14 amino acids. Germline values: CDR1 MDHEN, CDR2 SYDVKM. The CDR3 is CASSPVTTNEKLFF. CDR3 nucleotides: TGTGCCAGCAGTCCCGTTACAACTAATGAAAAACTGTTTTTT.

This clone was seen a handful of times. The chain links TRBV9 to TRBJ1-2; perhaps TRBD1 as D (6 bases). Germline assignment: CDR1 SGDLS and CDR2 YYNGEE. The CDR3 covers 14 residues. V lost 4 bases and J 3 bases, leaving 13 bases between the germline ends. The CDR3 protein is CASSPTSGDYGYTF. CDR3 coding DNA: TGTGCCAGCAGCCCGACTTCAGGGGACTATGGCTACACCTTC.

V is TRBV3-1 (or the pseudogene TRBV3-2) and J is TRBJ1-4; 9 bases are shared with TRBD1. J gave up 0 bases and V 5 bases, and 7 bases lay outside the gene matches. The CDR3 loop spans 17 amino acids. Germline V gives CDR1 LGHDT, CDR2 YNNKEL (reference sequence). DNA for the CDR3: TGTGCCAGCAGCTTTCCGGGACAGGGAACAACTAATGAAAAACTGTTTTTT. It is translated as CASSFPGQGTTNEKLFF.

CDR3 bases: TGTGCCAGCAGCTCGGACTCCCCCAAAGAGACCCAGTACTTC. Translating gives CASSSDSPKETQYF. V is TRBV7-8 and J is TRBJ2-5; possibly TRBD2 for D (5 bases). The CDR3 extends over 14 amino acids. V lost 4 bases to trimming and J lost 3 bases, with 12 bases between them. Per the germline V gene, CDR1 is SGHVS and CDR2 is FQNEAQ.

This clone was seen only a few times. The chain combines TRBV27 with TRBJ2-2, with a tentative D call TRBD1 (6 bases). The CDR3 runs 14 residues. V lost 9 bases, J lost 4 bases, and 15 bases lay in between. The germline CDR1 and CDR2 sequences are MNHEY and SMNVEV (reference sequence). CDR3 loop: CASTWGPGTGELFF. As DNA, the CDR3 is TGTGCCAGTACATGGGGGCCGGGCACCGGGGAGCTGTTTTTT.

Points on this clone: The same CDR3 arises from other DNA sequences in this sample as well. The rearrangement links TRBV27 to TRBJ1-6; TRBD1 matches 8 bases. The CDR3 runs to 16 residues. The V gene's germline CDR1 is MNHEY and CDR2 SMNVEV (reference sequence). J gave up 7 bases and V 2 bases, and 7 bases lay outside the gene matches. The CDR3 coding sequence is TGTGCCAGCAGTTTACGACCGGGACAGGCAAATTCACCCCTCCACTTT. Its protein product is CASSLRPGQANSPLHF.

This rearrangement joins TRBV29-1 to TRBJ2-1, with 7 positions matching TRBD2. The V gene end was trimmed by 1 base and the J gene end by 5 bases; junction bases not matched to a gene: 8. The CDR3 has 15 amino acids. Germline values: CDR1 SQVTM, CDR2 ANQGSEA. The CDR3 loop reads CSVEGWASGDNEQFF. The CDR3 DNA reads TGCAGCGTTGAAGGATGGGCTAGCGGTGACAATGAGCAGTTCTTC.

This clone was observed a single time. The genes are TRBV7-8 and TRBJ1-3, with 9 positions matching TRBD1. V trimming: 5 bases; J trimming: 0 bases; junction bases outside the gene matches: 8. CDR1 is SGHVS, CDR2 FQNEAQ, per germline. This CDR3 has 17 amino acids. CDR3: CASSRPGTGHSGNTIYF. The CDR3 DNA reads as TGTGCCAGCAGCCGTCCCGGGACAGGGCACTCTGGAAACACCATATATTTT.

The chain carries TRBV6-5 and TRBJ2-3; perhaps TRBD1 as D (5 bases). Trimming removed 7 bases from V and 0 bases from J, with 14 bases in between. Per germline, CDR1 MNHEY and CDR2 SVGAGI. The CDR3 sequence is 15 residues long. The CDR3 loop reads CASTWGVLSTDTQYF. CDR3 DNA sequence: TGTGCCAGCACCTGGGGCGTACTTAGCACAGATACGCAGTATTTT.

This clone occurred a few times. The DNA of the CDR3 is TGTGCCTGGGACAGGGGGCTAACCTACGAGCAGTACTTC. Residues: CAWDRGLTYEQYF. The V call is TRBV30, the J call TRBJ2-7, with 10 bases that match TRBD1. The V gene's germline CDR1 is GTSNPN and CDR2 SVGIG (reference sequence). The CDR3 has 13 amino acids. After removal of 5 bases from V and 2 bases from J, the junction contained 3 bases not matched to a gene.

In nucleotides, the CDR3 is TGTGCCAGCAGTGGAGGGTATAGCAATCAGCCCCAGCATTTT. Its translation is CASSGGYSNQPQHF. The V gene is TRBV2, the J gene TRBJ1-5; D ambiguous. The CDR3 totals 14 residues. Trimming removed 4 bases from V and 0 bases from J, with 7 bases in between. Looked up from germline, CDR1 is SNHLY and CDR2 is FYNNEI.

V usage is TRBV6-5 and J usage is TRBJ1-1, with 12 bases fitting TRBD1. The V gene end was trimmed by 6 bases and the J gene end by 7 bases; junction bases not matched to a gene: 9. The germline gives CDR1 MNHEY, CDR2 SVGAGI. The CDR3 extends over 15 amino acids. The CDR3 nucleotides are TGTGCCAGCAGCCGGTCCGGGACAGGGGGCTTTGAAGCTTTCTTT. Protein product: CASSRSGTGGFEAFF.

V and J are TRBV18 and TRBJ2-5; perhaps TRBD2 as D (7 bases). Germline V gives CDR1 KGHSH, CDR2 LQKENI. This CDR3 is built from 14 residues. V was trimmed by 6 bases and J by 1 base, leaving 12 bases between them. The DNA for the CDR3 is TGTGCCAGCTCTCCCCGGGGGGCCCAAGAGACCCAGTACTTC. As protein: CASSPRGAQETQYF.

The table lists this clone with a count of one. V usage is TRBV7-6 and J usage is TRBJ2-3, with 7 bases identical to TRBD2. CDR1 and CDR2 (germline): SGHVS, FNYEAQ. There are 16 residues in the CDR3. Trimming took 5 bases from V and 0 from J; bases not matched to a gene: 8. The CDR3 loop is CASSGLDQFSTDTQYF. The DNA for the CDR3 is TGTGCCAGCAGCGGACTAGATCAGTTTAGCACAGATACGCAGTATTTT.

The rearrangement joins TRBV6-5 to TRBJ1-6; 7 nucleotides agree with TRBD1. CDR1 MNHEY and CDR2 SVGAGI come from the germline V gene. The CDR3 is 14 amino acids. Unmatched junction bases numbered 3, after V lost 0 bases and J lost 10 bases. CDR3 nucleotides: TGTGCCAGCAGTTACTCCTCACAGGGGTCACCCCTCCACTTT. This encodes CASSYSSQGSPLHF.

The chain carries TRBV7-2 and TRBJ2-2; D gene unclear. Per germline, CDR1 SGHTA and CDR2 FQGNSA. The CDR3 runs 13 residues. V shed 5 bases and J shed 6 bases, with 10 bases lying between them. This chain's CDR3 is CASSILRSGELFF. In nucleotides, the CDR3 is TGTGCCAGCAGCATACTAAGATCCGGGGAGCTGTTTTTT.

J is TRBJ2-7 and V is TRBV2; D may be TRBD1 (7 bases). The germline gives CDR1 SNHLY, CDR2 FYNNEI. V lost 5 bases and J 3 bases, leaving 14 bases between the germline ends. CDR3 length equals 14 residues. The CDR3 bases are TGTGCCAGCAGTCGCGGGACAGAGATCTACGAGCAGTACTTC. Protein product: CASSRGTEIYEQYF.

V and J are TRBV27 and TRBJ2-1; possibly TRBD1 for D (5 bases). With 7 bases removed from V and 6 bases from J, the gap between germline ends came to 25 bases. CDR1 is MNHEY, CDR2 SMNVEV, per germline (reference sequence). CDR3 length: 17 amino acids. CDR3 region: CASTPGLGVECCNEQFF. For the CDR3, the DNA is TGTGCCAGCACCCCAGGTTTAGGGGTTGAGTGTTGCAATGAGCAGTTCTTC.

This clone came up a few times. The genes are TRBV7-6 and TRBJ1-2; D remains unclear. Per the germline V gene, CDR1 is SGHVS and CDR2 is FNYEAQ. The CDR3 extends over 13 amino acids. V was pared by 5 bases and J by 8 bases, with 15 bases between. CDR3 region: CASSPRVSGGYTF. CDR3 nucleotides: TGTGCCAGCAGCCCGCGGGTGAGCGGCGGCTACACCTTC.

The chain recombines TRBV19 with TRBJ1-2; D is perhaps TRBD1 (6 bases). V lost 9 bases and J lost 0, with 20 bases in between. The CDR3 has 16 residues. Germline CDR1 reads LNHDA; CDR2 reads SQIVND (reference sequence). As DNA, the CDR3 is TGTGCCAGCAATCATCGGGACACAGGTTCTAACTATGGCTACACCTTC. It yields the protein CASNHRDTGSNYGYTF. Filled out from reference TRBV19 and TRBJ1-2, the complete variable domain reads DGGITQSPKYLFRKEGQNVTLSCEQNLNHDAMYWYRQDPGQGLRLIYYSQIVNDFQKGDIAEGYSVSREKKESFPLTVTSAQKNPTAFYLCASNHRDTGSNYGYTFGSGTRLTVV.

A single count supports this clone. The CDR3 loop is CASSLTGQSYSNQPQHF. CDR3 sequence (DNA): TGTGCCAGTAGTCTAACGGGACAATCCTATAGCAATCAGCCCCAGCATTTT. The J gene is TRBJ1-5, the V gene TRBV19; TRBD1 is a possible D gene (6 bases). The CDR3 runs 17 residues. Germline CDR1 is LNHDA and CDR2 is SQIVND (reference sequence). V dropped 5 bases and J dropped 0 bases, with 17 bases sitting between them. Drawing the rest from reference TRBV19 and TRBJ1-5, the complete variable domain is DGGITQSPKYLFRKEGQNVTLSCEQNLNHDAMYWYRQDPGQGLRLIYYSQIVNDFQKGDIAEGYSVSREKKESFPLTVTSAQKNPTAFYLCASSLTGQSYSNQPQHFGDGTRLSIL.

The rearrangement uses TRBV5-1 and TRBJ1-5; 10 bases fit TRBD1. This CDR3 has 16 amino acids. V was pared by 4 bases and J by 0 bases, with 4 bases of the junction left unmatched. From germline, CDR1 is SGHRS and CDR2 YFSETQ. The CDR3 is CASSGGTGDSNQPQHF. The DNA for the CDR3 is TGCGCCAGCAGCGGCGGGACAGGGGATAGCAATCAGCCCCAGCATTTT.

V usage is TRBV5-1 and J usage is TRBJ2-7; 7 bases match TRBD2. Germline V CDR1 and CDR2: SGHRS, YFSETQ. This CDR3 is built from 15 residues. Trimming cost V 4 bases and J 4 bases; bases outside gene matches: 11. Here the CDR3 DNA reads TGCGCCAGCAGCCTGATGGGAACTAGCGCATACGAGCAGTACTTC. The encoded protein is CASSLMGTSAYEQYF.

The J gene is TRBJ2-1, the V gene TRBV5-1; TRBD1 matches at 8 bases. Germline-derived CDR1 and CDR2 are SGHRS and YFSETQ. V trimming: 4 bases; J trimming: 0 bases; junction bases outside the gene matches: 9. The CDR3 is 17 amino acids. As DNA, the CDR3 is TGCGCCAGCAGCCACGCACCGGGACAGGTCTCCTACAATGAGCAGTTCTTC. Its translation is CASSHAPGQVSYNEQFF.